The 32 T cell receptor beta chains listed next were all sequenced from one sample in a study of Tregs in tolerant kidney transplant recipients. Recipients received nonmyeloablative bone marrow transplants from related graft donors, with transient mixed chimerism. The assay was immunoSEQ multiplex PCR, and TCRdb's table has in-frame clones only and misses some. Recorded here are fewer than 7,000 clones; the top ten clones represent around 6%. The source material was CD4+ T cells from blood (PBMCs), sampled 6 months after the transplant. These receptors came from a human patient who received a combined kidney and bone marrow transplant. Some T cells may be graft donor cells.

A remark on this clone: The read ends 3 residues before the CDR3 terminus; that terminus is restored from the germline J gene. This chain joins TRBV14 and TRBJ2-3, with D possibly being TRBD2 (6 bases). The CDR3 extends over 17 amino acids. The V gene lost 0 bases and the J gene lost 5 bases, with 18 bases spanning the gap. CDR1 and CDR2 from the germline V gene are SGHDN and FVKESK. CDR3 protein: CASSQDRGSGSEDTQYF. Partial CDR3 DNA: TGTGCCAGCAGCCAAGATCGAGGGAGCGGGTCCGAAGATACG.

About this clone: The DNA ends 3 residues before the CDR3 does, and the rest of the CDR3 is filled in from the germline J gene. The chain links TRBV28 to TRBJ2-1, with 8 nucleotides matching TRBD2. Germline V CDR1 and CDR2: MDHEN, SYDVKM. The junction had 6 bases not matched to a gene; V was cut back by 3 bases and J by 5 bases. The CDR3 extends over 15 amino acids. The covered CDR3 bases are TGTGCCAGCAGTTTTGGGCTAGCGGGTAACAATGAG. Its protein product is CASSFGLAGNNE. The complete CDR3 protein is CASSFGLAGNNEQFF.

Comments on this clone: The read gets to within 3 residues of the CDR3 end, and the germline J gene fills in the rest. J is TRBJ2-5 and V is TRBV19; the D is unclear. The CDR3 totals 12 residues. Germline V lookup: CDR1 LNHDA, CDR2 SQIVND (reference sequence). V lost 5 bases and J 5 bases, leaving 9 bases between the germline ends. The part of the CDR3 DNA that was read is TGTGCCAGTAGTGGGCCCTCGGAGACC. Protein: CASSGPSET. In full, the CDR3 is CASSGPSETQYF.

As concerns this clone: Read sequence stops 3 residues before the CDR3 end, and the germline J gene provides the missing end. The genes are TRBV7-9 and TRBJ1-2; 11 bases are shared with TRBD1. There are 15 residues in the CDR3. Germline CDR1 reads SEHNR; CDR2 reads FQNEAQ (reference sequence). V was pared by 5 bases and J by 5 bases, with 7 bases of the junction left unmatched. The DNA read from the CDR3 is TGTGCCAGCAGCCTGGGACAGGGGGTTTTTTATGGC. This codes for CASSLGQGVFYG. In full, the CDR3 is CASSLGQGVFYGYTF.

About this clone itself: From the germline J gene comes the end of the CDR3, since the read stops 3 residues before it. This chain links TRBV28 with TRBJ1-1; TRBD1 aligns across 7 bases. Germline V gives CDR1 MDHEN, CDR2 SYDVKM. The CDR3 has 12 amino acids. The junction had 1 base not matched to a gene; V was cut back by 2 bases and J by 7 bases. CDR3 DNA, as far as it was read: TGTGCCAGCAGTTTAGGACAGGTTGAA. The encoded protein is CASSLGQVE. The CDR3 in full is CASSLGQVEAFF.

The covered CDR3 bases are TGCGCCAGCAGCTGGGGAGGGGGCTCTGCCAAAAACATT. This translates into CASSWGGGSAKNI. In full, the CDR3 reads CASSWGGGSAKNIQYF. The gene calls are TRBV10-2 and TRBJ2-4; either TRBD1 or TRBD2 may supply D (7 bases each). The DNA ends 3 residues before the CDR3 does, and the rest of the CDR3 is filled in from the germline J gene. CDR3 length: 16 residues. Germline V gene lookup returns CDR1 WSHSY and CDR2 SAAADI. Trimming took off 6 bases at V and 1 base at J, with 16 bases between the two ends.

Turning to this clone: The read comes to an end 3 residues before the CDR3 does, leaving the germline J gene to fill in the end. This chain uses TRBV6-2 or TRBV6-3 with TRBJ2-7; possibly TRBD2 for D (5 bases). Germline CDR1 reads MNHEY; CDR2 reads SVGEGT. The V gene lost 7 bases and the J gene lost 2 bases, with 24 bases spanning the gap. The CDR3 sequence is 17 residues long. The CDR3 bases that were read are TGTGCCAGCAACCCACTAGTAGGTGGCTTTGGGGCCTACGAG. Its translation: CASNPLVGGFGAYE. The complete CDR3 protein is CASNPLVGGFGAYEQYF.

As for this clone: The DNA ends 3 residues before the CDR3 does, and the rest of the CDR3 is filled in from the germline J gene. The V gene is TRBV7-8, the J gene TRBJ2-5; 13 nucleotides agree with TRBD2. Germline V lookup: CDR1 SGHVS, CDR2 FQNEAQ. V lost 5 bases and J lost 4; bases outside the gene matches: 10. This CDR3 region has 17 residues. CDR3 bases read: TGTGCCAGCAGCCTCCGACTAGCGGGAGGATCTCGAGAGACC. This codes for CASSLRLAGGSRET. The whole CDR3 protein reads CASSLRLAGGSRETQYF.

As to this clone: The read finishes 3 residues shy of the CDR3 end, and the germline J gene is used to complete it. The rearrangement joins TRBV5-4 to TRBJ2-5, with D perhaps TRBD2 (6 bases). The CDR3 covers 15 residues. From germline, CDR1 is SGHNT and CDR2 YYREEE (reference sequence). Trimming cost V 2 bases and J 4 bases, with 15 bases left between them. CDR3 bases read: TGTGCCAGCAGCTTTGAGGCAAGGAGGGTAGAGACC. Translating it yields CASSFEARRVET. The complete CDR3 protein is CASSFEARRVETQYF.

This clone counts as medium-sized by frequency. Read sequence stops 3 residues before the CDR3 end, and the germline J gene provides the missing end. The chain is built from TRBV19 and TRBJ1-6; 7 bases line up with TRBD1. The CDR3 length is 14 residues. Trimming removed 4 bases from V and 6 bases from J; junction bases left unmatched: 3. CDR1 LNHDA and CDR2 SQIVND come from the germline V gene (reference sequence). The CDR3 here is CASSTRDSNSPLHF. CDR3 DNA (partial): TGTGCCAGTAGTACACGGGACAGTAATTCACCC.

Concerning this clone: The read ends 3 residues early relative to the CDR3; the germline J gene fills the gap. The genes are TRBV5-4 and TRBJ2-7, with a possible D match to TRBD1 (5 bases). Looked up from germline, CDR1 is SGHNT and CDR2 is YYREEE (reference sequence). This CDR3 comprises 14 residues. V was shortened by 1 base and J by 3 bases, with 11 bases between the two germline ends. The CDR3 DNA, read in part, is TGTGCCAGCAGCTTGTTCCAGGGTAGCTACGAG. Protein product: CASSLFQGSYE. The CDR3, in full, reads CASSLFQGSYEQYF.

This CDR3 reads CASSLGTGTNYGYTF. CDR3 DNA, as far as it was read: TGCGCCAGCAGCTTGGGGACAGGTACTAACTATGGC. V usage is TRBV5-1 and J usage is TRBJ1-2; 7 bases are shared with TRBD1. The read ends 3 residues early relative to the CDR3; the germline J gene fills the gap. The CDR3 contains 15 residues. The trim removed 0 bases at V and 0 bases at J, leaving 2 bases unmatched. Looked up from germline, CDR1 is SGHRS and CDR2 is YFSETQ.

The covered CDR3 bases are TGCGCCAGCAAATTTACTAGCGGGAGCACAGATACG. It is translated as CASKFTSGSTDT. The entire CDR3 reads CASKFTSGSTDTQYF. The chain carries TRBV5-1 and TRBJ2-3; 9 bases agree with TRBD2. The read halts 3 residues ahead of the CDR3 end, with the missing end drawn from the germline J gene. The V and J ends lost 6 bases and 0 bases, in that order; junction bases with no gene match: 5. Per germline, CDR1 SGHRS and CDR2 YFSETQ. The length of the CDR3 is 15 residues.

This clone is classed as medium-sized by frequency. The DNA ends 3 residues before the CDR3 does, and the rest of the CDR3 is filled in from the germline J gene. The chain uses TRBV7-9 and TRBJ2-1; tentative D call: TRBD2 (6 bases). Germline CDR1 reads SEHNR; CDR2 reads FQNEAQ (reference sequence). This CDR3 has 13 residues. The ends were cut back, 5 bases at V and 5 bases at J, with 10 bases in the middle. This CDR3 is CASSPAGNNEQFF. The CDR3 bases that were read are TGTGCCAGCAGCCCGGCGGGGAACAATGAG.

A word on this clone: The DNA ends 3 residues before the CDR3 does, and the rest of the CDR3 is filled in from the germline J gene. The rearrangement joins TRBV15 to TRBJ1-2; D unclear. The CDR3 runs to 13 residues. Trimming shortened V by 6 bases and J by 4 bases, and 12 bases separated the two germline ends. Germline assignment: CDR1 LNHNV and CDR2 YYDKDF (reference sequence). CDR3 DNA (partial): TGTGCCACCAGGGGCAAGGAGGGCTATGGC. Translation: CATRGKEGYG. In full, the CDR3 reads CATRGKEGYGYTF.

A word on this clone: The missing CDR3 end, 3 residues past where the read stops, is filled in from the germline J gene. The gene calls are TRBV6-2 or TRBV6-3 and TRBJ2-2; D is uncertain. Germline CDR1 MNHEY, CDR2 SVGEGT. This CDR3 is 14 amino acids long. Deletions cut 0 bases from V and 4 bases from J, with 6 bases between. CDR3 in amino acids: CASSYSWATGELFF. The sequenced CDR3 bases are TGTGCCAGCAGTTACTCCTGGGCCACCGGGGAG.

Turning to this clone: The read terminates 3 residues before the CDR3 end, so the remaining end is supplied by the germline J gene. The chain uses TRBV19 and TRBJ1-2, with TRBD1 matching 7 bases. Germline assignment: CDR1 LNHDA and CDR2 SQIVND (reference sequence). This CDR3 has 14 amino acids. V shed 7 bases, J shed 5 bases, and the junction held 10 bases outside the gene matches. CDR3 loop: CASTPGDSLYGYTF. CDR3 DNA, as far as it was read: TGTGCCAGTACCCCCGGGGACAGCCTTTATGGC.

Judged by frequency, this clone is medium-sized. CDR3 DNA, as far as it was read: TGTGCCAGCAGCTTGGCCCAGGGTGACACCGGGGAG. Translating gives CASSLAQGDTGE. The entire CDR3 reads CASSLAQGDTGELFF. The chain links TRBV5-4 to TRBJ2-2; TRBD1 is a possible D gene (5 bases). The read comes to an end 3 residues before the CDR3 does, leaving the germline J gene to fill in the end. CDR3 length: 15 residues. Germline V gives CDR1 SGHNT, CDR2 YYREEE (reference sequence). With 0 bases removed from V and 3 bases from J, the gap between germline ends came to 9 bases.

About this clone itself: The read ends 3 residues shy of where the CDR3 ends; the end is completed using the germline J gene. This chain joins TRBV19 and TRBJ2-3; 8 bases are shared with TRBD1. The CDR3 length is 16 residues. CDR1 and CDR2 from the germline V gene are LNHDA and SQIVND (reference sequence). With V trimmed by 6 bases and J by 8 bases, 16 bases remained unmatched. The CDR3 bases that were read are TGTGCCAGTAGCCCGGGACAGGCTGCCCCCATGGTTACG. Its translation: CASSPGQAAPMVT. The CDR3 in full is CASSPGQAAPMVTQYF.

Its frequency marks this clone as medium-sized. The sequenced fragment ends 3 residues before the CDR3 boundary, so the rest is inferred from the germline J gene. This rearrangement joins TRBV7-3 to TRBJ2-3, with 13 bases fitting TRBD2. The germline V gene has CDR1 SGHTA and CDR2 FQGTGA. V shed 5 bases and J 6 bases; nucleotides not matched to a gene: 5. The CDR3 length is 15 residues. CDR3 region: CASSLLAGGLDTQYF. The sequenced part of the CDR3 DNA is TGTGCCAGCAGCCTACTAGCGGGAGGGCTGGATACG. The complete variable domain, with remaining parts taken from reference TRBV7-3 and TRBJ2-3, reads GAGVSQTPSNKVTEKGKYVELRCDPISGHTALYWYRQSLGQGPEFLIYFQGTGAADDSGLPNDRFFAVRPEGSVSTLKIQRTERGDSAVYLCASSLLAGGLDTQYFGPGTRLTVL.

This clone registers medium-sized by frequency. CDR3 amino acids: CAISESREQFF. The covered CDR3 bases are TGTGCCATCAGTGAGTCTCGTGAG. The chain recombines TRBV10-3 with TRBJ2-1; D is ambiguous. The read finishes 3 residues shy of the CDR3 end, and the germline J gene is used to complete it. The CDR3 runs to 11 residues. Trimming left V 0 bases short and J 9 bases short, with 3 bases between. Germline V gives CDR1 ENHRY, CDR2 SYGVKD.

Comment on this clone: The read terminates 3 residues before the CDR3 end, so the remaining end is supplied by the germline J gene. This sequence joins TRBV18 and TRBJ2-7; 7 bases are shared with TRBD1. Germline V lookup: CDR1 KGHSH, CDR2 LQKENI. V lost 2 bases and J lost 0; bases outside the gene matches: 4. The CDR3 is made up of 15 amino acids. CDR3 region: CASSPRDSSSYEQYF. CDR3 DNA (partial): TGTGCCAGCTCACCAAGGGACAGCAGCTCCTACGAG.

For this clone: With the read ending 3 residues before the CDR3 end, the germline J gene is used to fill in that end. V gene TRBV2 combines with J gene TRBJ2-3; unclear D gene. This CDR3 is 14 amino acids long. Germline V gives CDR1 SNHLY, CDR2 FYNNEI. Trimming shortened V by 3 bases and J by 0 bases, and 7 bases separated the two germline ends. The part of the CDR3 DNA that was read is TGTGCCAGCAGTGAGGGCAGTAGCACAGATACG. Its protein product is CASSEGSSTDT. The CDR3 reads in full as CASSEGSSTDTQYF.

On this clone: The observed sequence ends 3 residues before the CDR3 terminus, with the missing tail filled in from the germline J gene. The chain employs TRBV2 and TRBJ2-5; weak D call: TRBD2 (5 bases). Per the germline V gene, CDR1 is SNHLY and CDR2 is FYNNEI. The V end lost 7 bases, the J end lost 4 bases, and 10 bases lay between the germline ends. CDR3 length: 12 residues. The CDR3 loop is CASTAAGETQYF. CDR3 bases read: TGTGCCAGCACGGCGGCGGGAGAGACC. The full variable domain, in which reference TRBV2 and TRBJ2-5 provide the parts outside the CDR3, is EPEVTQTPSHQVTQMGQEVILRCVPISNHLYFYWYRQILGQKVEFLVSFYNNEISEKSEIFDDQFSVERPDGSNFTLKIRSTKLEDSAMYFCASTAAGETQYFGPGTRLLVL.

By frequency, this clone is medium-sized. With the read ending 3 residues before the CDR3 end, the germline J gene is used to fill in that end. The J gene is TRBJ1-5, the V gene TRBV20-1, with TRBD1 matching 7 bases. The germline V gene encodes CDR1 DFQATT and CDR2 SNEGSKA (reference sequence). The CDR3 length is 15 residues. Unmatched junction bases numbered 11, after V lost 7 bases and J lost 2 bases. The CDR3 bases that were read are TGCAGTGTCAGCCCCGTGACAGGGCGCAATCAGCCC. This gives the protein CSVSPVTGRNQP. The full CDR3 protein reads CSVSPVTGRNQPQHF.

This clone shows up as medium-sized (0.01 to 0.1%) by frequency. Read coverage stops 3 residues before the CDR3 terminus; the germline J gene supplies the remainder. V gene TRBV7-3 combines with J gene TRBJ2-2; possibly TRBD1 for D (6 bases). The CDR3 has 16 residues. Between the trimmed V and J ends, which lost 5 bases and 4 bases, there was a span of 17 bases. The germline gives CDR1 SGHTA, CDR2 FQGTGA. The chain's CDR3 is CASSPNHRDTTGELFF. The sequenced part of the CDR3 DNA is TGTGCCAGCAGCCCGAACCACCGGGACACCACCGGGGAG.

CDR3 loop: CASSATGLSTDTQYF. The CDR3 DNA, read in part, is TGTGCCAGCAGCGCGACAGGGCTTAGCACAGATACG. The V call is TRBV7-9, the J call TRBJ2-3, with TRBD1 matching over 7 bases. With the read ending 3 residues before the CDR3 end, the germline J gene is used to fill in that end. This CDR3 comprises 15 residues. Germline CDR1 SEHNR, CDR2 FQNEAQ (reference sequence). J gave up 0 bases and V 5 bases, and 5 bases lay outside the gene matches.

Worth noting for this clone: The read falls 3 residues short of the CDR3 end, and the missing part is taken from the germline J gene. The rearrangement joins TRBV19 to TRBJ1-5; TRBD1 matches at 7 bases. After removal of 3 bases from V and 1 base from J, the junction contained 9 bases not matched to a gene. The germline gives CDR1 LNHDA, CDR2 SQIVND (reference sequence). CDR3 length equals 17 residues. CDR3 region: CASSMGTDTLSNQPQHF. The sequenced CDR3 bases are TGTGCCAGTAGTATGGGGACAGATACCTTGAGCAATCAGCCC.

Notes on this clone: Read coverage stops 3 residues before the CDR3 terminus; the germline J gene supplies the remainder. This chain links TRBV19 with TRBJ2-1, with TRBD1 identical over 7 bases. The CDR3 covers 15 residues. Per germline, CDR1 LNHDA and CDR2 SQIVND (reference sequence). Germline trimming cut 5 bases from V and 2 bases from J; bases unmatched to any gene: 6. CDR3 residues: CASSPWQGAYNEQFF. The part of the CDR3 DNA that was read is TGTGCCAGTAGTCCCTGGCAGGGGGCCTACAATGAG.

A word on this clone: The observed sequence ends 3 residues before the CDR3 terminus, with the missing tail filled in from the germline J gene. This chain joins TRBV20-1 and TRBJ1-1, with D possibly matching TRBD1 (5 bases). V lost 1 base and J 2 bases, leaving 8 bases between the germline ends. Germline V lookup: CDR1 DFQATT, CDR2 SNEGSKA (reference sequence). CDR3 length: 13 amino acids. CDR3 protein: CSARVWTNTEAFF. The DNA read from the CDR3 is TGCAGTGCTAGAGTCTGGACAAACACTGAA.

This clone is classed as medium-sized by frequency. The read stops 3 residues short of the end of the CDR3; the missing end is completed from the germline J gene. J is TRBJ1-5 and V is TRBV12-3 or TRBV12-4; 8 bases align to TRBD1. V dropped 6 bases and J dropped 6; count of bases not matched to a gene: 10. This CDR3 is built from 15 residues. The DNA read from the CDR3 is TGTGCCAGCAGGGGCGGACAGGGCAATCTTCAGCCC. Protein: CASRGGQGNLQP. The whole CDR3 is CASRGGQGNLQPQHF.

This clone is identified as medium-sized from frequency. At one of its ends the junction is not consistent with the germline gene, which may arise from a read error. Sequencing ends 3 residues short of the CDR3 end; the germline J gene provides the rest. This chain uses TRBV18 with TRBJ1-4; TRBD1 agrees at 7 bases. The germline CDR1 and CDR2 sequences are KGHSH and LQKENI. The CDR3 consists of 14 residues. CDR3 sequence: CASSPQGTNEKLFF. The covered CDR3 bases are TGTGCCAGCTCGCCACAGGGGACTAATGAAAAA.